The table lists the clone carrying this T cell receptor beta chain with a few counts. What it binds is unknown. The CDR3 consists of 15 residues. CDR1 and CDR2 from the germline V gene are SGHRS and YFSETQ. With 1 base removed from V and 4 bases from J, the gap between germline ends came to 11 bases. This record belongs to a study of identical twins. TCRdb re-called the 5' RACE reads through MiXCR, storing one row per CDR3 protein. The sample records under 1 million distinct CDR3 sequences, more than 9% being singletons. Study outcomes and limitations: Insertion counts were lower in abundant cord blood beta clonotypes, a trend that memory repertoires did not show.

The data were also submitted as part of a second study, on yellow fever vaccine responses in identical twins.

The source is a woman between 18 and 29 years old in good health. The chain recombines TRBV5-1 with TRBJ2-2; tentatively, D is TRBD1 (6 bases). The sample consisted of PBMCs. The CDR3 DNA sequence: TGCGCCAGCAGCTTGCCAGGGGTGGGCACCGGGGAGCTGTTTTTT. Residues: CASSLPGVGTGELFF. Complete variable domain (other parts from reference TRBV5-1 and TRBJ2-2): KAGVTQTPRYLIKTRGQQVTLSCSPISGHRSVSWYQQTPGQGLQFLFEYFSETQRNKGNFPGRFSGRQFSNSRSEMNVSTLELGDSALYLCASSLPGVGTGELFFGEGSRLTVL.